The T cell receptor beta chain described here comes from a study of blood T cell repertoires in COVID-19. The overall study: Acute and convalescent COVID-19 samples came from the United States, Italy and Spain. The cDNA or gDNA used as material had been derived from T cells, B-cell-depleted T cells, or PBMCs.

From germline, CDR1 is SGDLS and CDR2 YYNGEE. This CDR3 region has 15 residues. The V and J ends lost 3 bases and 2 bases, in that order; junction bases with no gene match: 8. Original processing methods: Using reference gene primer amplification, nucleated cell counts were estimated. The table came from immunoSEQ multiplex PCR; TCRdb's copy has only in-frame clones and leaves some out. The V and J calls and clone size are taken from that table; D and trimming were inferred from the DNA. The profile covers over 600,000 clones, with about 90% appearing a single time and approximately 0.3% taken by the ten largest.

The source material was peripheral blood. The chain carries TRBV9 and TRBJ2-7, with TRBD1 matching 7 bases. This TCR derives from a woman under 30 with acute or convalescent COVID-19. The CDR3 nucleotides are TGTGCCAGCAGCGGAAGCCGGGACAGACCCTACGAGCAGTACTTC. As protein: CASSGSRDRPYEQYF.